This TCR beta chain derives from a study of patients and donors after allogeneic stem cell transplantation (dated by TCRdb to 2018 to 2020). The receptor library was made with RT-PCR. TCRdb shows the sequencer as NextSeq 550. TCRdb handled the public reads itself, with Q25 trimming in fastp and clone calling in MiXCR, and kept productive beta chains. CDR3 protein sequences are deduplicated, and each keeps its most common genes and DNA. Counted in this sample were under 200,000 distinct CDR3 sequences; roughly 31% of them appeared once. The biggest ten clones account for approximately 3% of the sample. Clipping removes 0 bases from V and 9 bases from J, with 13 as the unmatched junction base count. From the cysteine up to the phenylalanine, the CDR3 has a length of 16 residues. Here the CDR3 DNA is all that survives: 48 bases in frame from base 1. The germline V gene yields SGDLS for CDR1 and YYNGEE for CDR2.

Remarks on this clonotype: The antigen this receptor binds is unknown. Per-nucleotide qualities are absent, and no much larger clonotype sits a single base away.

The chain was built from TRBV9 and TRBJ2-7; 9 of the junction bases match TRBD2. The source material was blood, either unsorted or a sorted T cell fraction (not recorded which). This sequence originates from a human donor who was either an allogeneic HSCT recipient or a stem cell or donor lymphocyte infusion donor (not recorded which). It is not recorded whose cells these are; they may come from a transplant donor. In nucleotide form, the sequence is TGTGCCAGCAGCGTAGACTCTAGCGGGGACGCCGGCGGGCAGTACTTC. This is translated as CASSVDSSGDAGGQYF.